The T cell receptor beta chain described here comes from a study of blood T cells in healthy people across ages. Study findings and constraints: A roughly linear fall in TCR beta diversity per million T cells was seen with increasing age.

It was with a sample-barcoded 5' primer and a J-beta primer mix that a second PCR of roughly 7 to 12 cycles was run. TCRdb re-analysed the 5' RACE reads in MiXCR, keeping a single row per CDR3 protein. Among about 780,000 distinct CDR3 sequences, around 50% were seen once, and the ten largest hold about a sixth. Trimming stripped 3 bases from V and 1 base from J, with 8 bases between. The germline CDR1 and CDR2 sequences are SGHTA and FQGNSA. This CDR3 comprises 14 residues. The table lists this clonotype with many counts. Antigen: not known. The sample was blood. The V and J genes are TRBV7-2 and TRBJ2-3; D remains unclear. The TCR originated in a man at least 80 years old in good health. The CDR3 DNA reads TGTGCCAGCAGCTTCCTCGGGCGCACAGATACGCAGTATTTT. Encoded protein: CASSFLGRTDTQYF. The full variable domain, completed using reference TRBV7-2 and TRBJ2-3, is GAGVSQSPSNKVTEKGKDVELRCDPISGHTALYWYRQSLGQGLEFLIYFQGNSAPDKSGLPSDRFSAERTGGSVSTLTIQRTQQEDSAVYLCASSFLGRTDTQYFGPGTRLTVL.